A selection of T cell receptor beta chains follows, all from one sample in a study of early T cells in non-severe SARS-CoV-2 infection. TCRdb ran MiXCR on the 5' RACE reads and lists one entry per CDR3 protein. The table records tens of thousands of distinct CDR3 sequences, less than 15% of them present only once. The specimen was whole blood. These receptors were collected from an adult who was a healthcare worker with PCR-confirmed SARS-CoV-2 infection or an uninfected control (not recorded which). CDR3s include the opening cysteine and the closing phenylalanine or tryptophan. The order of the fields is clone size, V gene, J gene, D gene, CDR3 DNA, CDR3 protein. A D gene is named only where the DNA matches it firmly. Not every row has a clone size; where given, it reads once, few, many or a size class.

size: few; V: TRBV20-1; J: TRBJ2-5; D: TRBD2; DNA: TGCAGTGCTAGAGATGGGAAGCGGGGGCAAGAGACCCAGTACTTC; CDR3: CSARDGKRGQETQYF
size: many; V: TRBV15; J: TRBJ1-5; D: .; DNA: TGTGCCACCAGCAGAGGACACGTCAATCAGCCCCAGCATTTT; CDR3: CATSRGHVNQPQHF
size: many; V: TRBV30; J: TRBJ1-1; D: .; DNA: TGTGCCTGGACGGACAGCCCCAATCAAGCTTTCTTT; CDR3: CAWTDSPNQAFF
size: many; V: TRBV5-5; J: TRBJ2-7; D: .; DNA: TGTGCCAGCAGCTTGTCCGGGACAACGACCTACGAGCAGTACTTC; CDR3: CASSLSGTTTYEQYF
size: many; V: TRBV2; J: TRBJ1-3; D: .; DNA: TGTGCCAGCAGTTTCGACAGGACTTGGAACTCTGGAAACACCATATATTTT; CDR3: CASSFDRTWNSGNTIYF
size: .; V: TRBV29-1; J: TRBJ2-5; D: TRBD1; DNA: TGCAGCGTCTCAGGGGTGACAGGGCAAGAGACCCAGTACTTC; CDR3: CSVSGVTGQETQYF
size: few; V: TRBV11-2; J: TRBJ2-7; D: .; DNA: TGTGCCAGCAGCTTAAGCAGTACCTACGAGCAGTACTTC; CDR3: CASSLSSTYEQYF
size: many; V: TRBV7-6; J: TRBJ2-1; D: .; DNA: TGTGCCAGCAGCTTAGCGGGGGCCCCCTACAATGAGCAGTTCTTC; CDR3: CASSLAGAPYNEQFF
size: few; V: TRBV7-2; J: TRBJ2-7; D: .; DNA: TGTGCCAGCAGCACGAACTACGAGCAGTACTTC; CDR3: CASSTNYEQYF
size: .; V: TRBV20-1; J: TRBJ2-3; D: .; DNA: TGCAGTGCCCATAAAAGGCAGGGCTCAGATACGCAGTATTTT; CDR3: CSAHKRQGSDTQYF